Listed here are 24 T cell receptor beta chains from one sample, sequenced in a study of monozygotic twins with inflammatory bowel disease. From its re-call of the 5' RACE reads, TCRdb lists each CDR3 protein once, without DNA. The sample totals approximately 400,000 distinct CDR3 sequences. Specimen: blood. The receptors originated from a human donor with ulcerative colitis or Crohn's disease, or a healthy co-twin of an affected twin (not recorded which).

This chain connects TRBV24-1 to TRBJ2-5. The CDR3 is made up of 15 amino acids. Germline V CDR1 and CDR2: KGHDR, SFDVKD. CDR3 amino acids: CATSDSGRYQETQYF.

The gene calls are TRBV19 and TRBJ1-2. This CDR3 comprises 12 residues. Germline CDR1 is LNHDA and CDR2 is SQIVND (reference sequence). The CDR3 here is CASGGADYGYTF.

V usage is TRBV12-3 or TRBV12-4 and J usage is TRBJ2-4; without DNA, the TCRdb call of TRBD1 cannot be checked. The CDR3 contains 16 residues. CDR3 in amino acids: CASSPGRRGAKNIQYF.

The rearrangement links TRBV20-1 to TRBJ2-2; the D call of TRBD2 rests on TCRdb alone, since no DNA is present to check it. Germline-derived CDR1 and CDR2 are DFQATT and SNEGSKA (reference sequence). This CDR3 contains 17 residues. Here the CDR3 reads CSAILAGTSGNTGELFF.

This chain joins TRBV7-9 and TRBJ2-1; the TRBD2 assignment by TCRdb is unverifiable without DNA. Germline V CDR1 and CDR2: SEHNR, FQNEAQ (reference sequence). This CDR3 has 14 residues. CDR3 residues: CASSLWREGNEQFF. Variable domain in full (rest from reference TRBV7-9 and TRBJ2-1): DTGVSQNPRHKITKRGQNVTFRCDPISEHNRLYWYRQTLGQGPEFLTYFQNEAQLEKSRLLSDRFSAERPKGSFSTLEIQRTEQGDSAMYLCASSLWREGNEQFFGPGTRLTVL.

The chain carries TRBV5-1 and TRBJ2-7. This CDR3 contains 11 residues. Germline assignment: CDR1 SGHRS and CDR2 YFSETQ. CDR3 residues: CASSTLYEQYF.

The V and J genes are TRBV7-3 and TRBJ2-2; TCRdb calls TRBD2, which cannot be checked without DNA. CDR3 length: 12 residues. CDR1 is SGHTA and CDR2 is FQGTGA in the germline V gene. Here the CDR3 reads CASSPSLGELFF.

The chain uses TRBV10-3 and TRBJ2-5; TCRdb names TRBD1, which stays unverified in the absence of DNA. Germline V gene sequence: CDR1 ENHRY, CDR2 SYGVKD. This CDR3 spans 15 amino acids. The CDR3 reads CAISDSNPGGETQYF.

The genes are TRBV5-1 and TRBJ1-6. Germline V gene sequence: CDR1 SGHRS, CDR2 YFSETQ. This CDR3 is built from 13 residues. The chain's CDR3 is CASSLDYNSPLHF.

This rearrangement joins TRBV7-9 to TRBJ1-6. Germline CDR1 and CDR2: SEHNR and FQNEAQ (reference sequence). The CDR3 length is 17 residues. The CDR3 is CASSLKTGTSYNSPLHF. Together with reference TRBV7-9 and TRBJ1-6, the CDR3 gives the full variable domain: DTGVSQNPRHKITKRGQNVTFRCDPISEHNRLYWYRQTLGQGPEFLTYFQNEAQLEKSRLLSDRFSAERPKGSFSTLEIQRTEQGDSAMYLCASSLKTGTSYNSPLHFGNGTRLTVT.

V and J are TRBV7-9 and TRBJ2-7; TCRdb's assignment of TRBD1 cannot be checked, as there is no DNA. CDR3 length: 13 residues. CDR1 and CDR2 (germline): SEHNR, FQNEAQ (reference sequence). CDR3 sequence reads: CASSPGTHREQYF.

This chain joins TRBV20-1 and TRBJ2-1; checking the TCRdb D call of TRBD2 is not possible without DNA. This CDR3 has 15 residues. In germline, CDR1 is DFQATT, CDR2 SNEGSKA (reference sequence). The CDR3 here is CSAERVSGGYNEQFF.

The chain joins TRBV2 to TRBJ2-3; TCRdb lists TRBD2, though no DNA is available to test this call. CDR1 is SNHLY, CDR2 FYNNEI, per germline. CDR3 length equals 16 residues. CDR3: CASSELATSVADTQYF.

The chain employs TRBV20-1 and TRBJ1-5. The CDR3 contains 14 residues. Germline V gene lookup returns CDR1 DFQATT and CDR2 SNEGSKA (reference sequence). CDR3 sequence: CSASRGDSNQPQHF.

The chain has TRBV29-1 and TRBJ2-1; TCRdb's D gene call, TRBD1, goes unchecked for lack of DNA. From germline, CDR1 is SQVTM and CDR2 ANQGSEA. The CDR3 has 16 amino acids. The CDR3: CSVQGQTFFSYNEQFF.

The rearrangement joins TRBV11-2 to TRBJ2-3; checking the TCRdb D call of TRBD2 is not possible without DNA. The CDR3 is 20 residues long. Looked up from germline, CDR1 is SGHAT and CDR2 is FQNNGV. This CDR3 reads CASSLGGTSGRASSADTQYF. Using reference TRBV11-2 and TRBJ2-3 for the parts outside the CDR3, the full variable domain is EAGVAQSPRYKIIEKRQSVAFWCNPISGHATLYWYQQILGQGPKLLIQFQNNGVVDDSQLPKDRFSAERLKGVDSTLKIQPAKLEDSAVYLCASSLGGTSGRASSADTQYFGPGTRLTVL.

The rearrangement links TRBV12-3 or TRBV12-4 to TRBJ1-5; TCRdb gives TRBD1 as the D gene, but with no DNA this cannot be confirmed. The CDR3 has 12 amino acids. CDR3 protein: CATRQGNQPQHF.

The chain joins TRBV7-2 to TRBJ2-1; TCRdb reports TRBD2, a call that lacks DNA to check it against. Germline loops: CDR1 SGHTA, CDR2 FQGNSA. This CDR3 comprises 15 residues. The CDR3 loop reads CASSLDRTNHNEQFF.

This sequence joins TRBV2 and TRBJ2-2; lacking DNA, the TRBD1 call made by TCRdb goes unchecked. Germline values: CDR1 SNHLY, CDR2 FYNNEI. The CDR3 totals 14 residues. CDR3: CASGDREGAGELFF. The variable domain in full, with the rest retrieved from reference TRBV2 and TRBJ2-2, is EPEVTQTPSHQVTQMGQEVILRCVPISNHLYFYWYRQILGQKVEFLVSFYNNEISEKSEIFDDQFSVERPDGSNFTLKIRSTKLEDSAMYFCASGDREGAGELFFGEGSRLTVL.

The gene calls are TRBV24-1 and TRBJ2-2; TCRdb's D gene call, TRBD1, goes unchecked for lack of DNA. The length of the CDR3 is 14 residues. CDR1 is KGHDR, CDR2 SFDVKD, per germline. The CDR3: CATSERQGAGELFF.

This chain connects TRBV28 to TRBJ2-1; TCRdb indicates TRBD1, and absent DNA this call remains unverified. Looked up from germline, CDR1 is MDHEN and CDR2 is SYDVKM. This CDR3 spans 16 amino acids. CDR3 residues: CASSTPGQGKHNEQFF.

The chain couples TRBV3-1 to TRBJ2-2. CDR1 and CDR2 (germline): LGHDT, YNNKEL (reference sequence). The CDR3 is 14 residues long. Here the CDR3 reads CASSKGGNTGELFF.

The chain employs TRBV27 and TRBJ2-1; TCRdb returns TRBD2, unconfirmable since there is no DNA. Germline values: CDR1 MNHEY, CDR2 SMNVEV (reference sequence). The CDR3 is 15 amino acids. CDR3 residues: CASTPGLAGINEQFF.

The gene calls are TRBV13 and TRBJ2-7; TCRdb designates TRBD2, a call that cannot be tested without DNA. From germline, CDR1 is PRHDT and CDR2 FYEKMQ (reference sequence). The CDR3 length is 15 residues. CDR3 residues: CASSPRGSGGYEQYF.